This T cell receptor beta chain was retrieved from a study of OX40 agonist ivuxolimab in advanced cancers. Study-wide results and limits: Expanded clones tended on average to be more numerous among CD8+ T cells than CD4+.

From germline, CDR1 is MNHNS and CDR2 SASEGT. This CDR3 has 15 residues. The V gene lost 6 bases and the J gene lost 2 bases, with 11 bases spanning the gap. Details on this clone: Its target is unknown.

Clones were sequenced by immunoSEQ multiplex PCR, and TCRdb holds only the in-frame ones, with some missing. This table has over 65,000 clones, about 80% appearing once. The chain joins TRBV6-1 to TRBJ2-6, with a tentative D call TRBD2 (5 bases). Sequencing was performed on CD4+ or CD8+ T cells sorted from blood, taken in a trial of the OX40 agonist ivuxolimab. The TCR originated in an adult with an advanced solid tumor such as melanoma, head and neck, liver or kidney cancer. The DNA for the CDR3 is TGTGCCAGCAGCGAGGGAGTTGCTGGGGCCAACGTCCTGACTTTC. Amino acids: CASSEGVAGANVLTF.